This TCR beta chain was identified in a study of blood T cell repertoires in COVID-19. In the study overall: There were acute and convalescent COVID-19 samples, and they came from the United States, Italy and Spain. PBMCs, B-cell-depleted T cells, or T cells provided the cDNA or gDNA that made up the material.

Per the germline V gene, CDR1 is SGHRS and CDR2 is YFSETQ. V lost 2 bases and J lost 2, with 17 bases in between. The CDR3 extends over 16 amino acids. Clones were sequenced by immunoSEQ multiplex PCR, and TCRdb holds only the in-frame ones, with some missing. The table has 70,000 to 85,000 clones, under 95% seen once. The receptor comes from a woman aged 55-69 years with active COVID-19. Source material: peripheral blood. The gene calls are TRBV5-1 and TRBJ2-7; possible D gene TRBD2, 6 bases. CDR3 loop: CASSLGPGDLAYEQYF. CDR3 DNA sequence: TGCGCCAGCAGCTTAGGTCCGGGGGACCTCGCCTACGAGCAGTACTTC.